This TCR beta chain was sequenced in a study of cytomegalovirus exposure and HLA in healthy donors. Trimming removed 6 bases from V and 5 bases from J; junction bases left unmatched: 2. This CDR3 contains 13 residues. Germline CDR1 and CDR2: LNHNV and YYDKDF (reference sequence). The PCR used 60 Vbeta and 13 Jbeta primers. Sequencing used immunoSEQ multiplex PCR; TCRdb keeps in-frame clones, though not all of them. Counted here are roughly 120,000 clones, around 82% occurring once; the ten biggest clones make up around 4%. This sequence originates from a man between 35 and 55 years old in good health and CMV-seronegative. Specimen: PBMCs. The chain couples TRBV15 to TRBJ1-4; 8 bases agree with TRBD1. CDR3 DNA sequence: TGTGCCACCAGGGACAGGGCGAATGAAAAACTGTTTTTT. This encodes CATRDRANEKLFF.